Following are 24 T cell receptor beta chains from one sample sequenced in a study of cytomegalovirus exposure and HLA in healthy donors. The PCR was carried out with 60 Vbeta primers and 13 Jbeta primers. Sequencing was performed with immunoSEQ multiplex PCR; in TCRdb, only in-frame clones are kept and a portion is missing. The sample records approximately 100,000 clones, roughly 70% being singletons. Sequenced: PBMCs. The receptor source for this set is a man aged 45 to 65 in good health and CMV-seronegative.

The chain couples TRBV30 to TRBJ2-2, with D perhaps TRBD1 (6 bases). CDR3 length: 14 amino acids. Germline V gene sequence: CDR1 GTSNPN, CDR2 SVGIG (reference sequence). V lost 2 bases and J lost 3, with 10 bases in between. CDR3 bases: TGTGCCTGGAGTAGACGGACAGACACCGGGGAGCTGTTTTTT. Its translation: CAWSRRTDTGELFF.

This clone was seen more than once but under ten times. The chain carries TRBV5-1 and TRBJ2-5, with 8 nucleotides matching TRBD2. The ends lost 6 bases at V and 5 bases at J; junction bases unmatched: 12. CDR1 is SGHRS, CDR2 YFSETQ, per germline. The CDR3 runs to 15 residues. The CDR3 region has the DNA TGCGCCAGCAACCCTCTCGCGGGGGGCGGGGAGACCCAGTACTTC. This codes for CASNPLAGGGETQYF.

The genes are TRBV5-4 and TRBJ2-2; TRBD1 matches 9 bases. Germline V CDR1 and CDR2: SGHNT, YYREEE (reference sequence). CDR3 length: 15 amino acids. V was clipped by 10 bases and J by 5 bases; unmatched bases: 12. This chain's CDR3 is CAGHRGTGRTGELFF. The CDR3 DNA follows: TGTGCCGGACACCGCGGGACAGGGCGGACCGGGGAGCTGTTTTTT.

This sequence joins TRBV7-8 and TRBJ1-2, with D tentatively TRBD1 (6 bases). The CDR3 is made up of 14 amino acids. Per germline, CDR1 SGHVS and CDR2 FQNEAQ. Trimming took off 5 bases at V and 4 bases at J, with 14 bases between the two ends. CDR3 sequence reads: CASSPDSVAYGYTF. CDR3 DNA sequence: TGTGCCAGCAGCCCGGACAGCGTGGCCTATGGCTACACCTTC.

The chain combines TRBV11-2 with TRBJ2-2; TRBD2 matches at 10 bases. The germline CDR1 and CDR2 sequences are SGHAT and FQNNGV. With 5 bases clipped from V and 7 bases from J, the junction kept 10 bases outside the gene matches. CDR3 length: 16 amino acids. CDR3 in DNA: TGTGCCAGCAGCACGAGCGGGGGGGCCAAGTACGGGGAGCTGTTTTTT. Amino acid sequence: CASSTSGGAKYGELFF.

This clone was seen only a few times. The chain joins TRBV4-2 to TRBJ1-1; a possible D gene is TRBD1 (6 bases). Looked up from germline, CDR1 is LGHNA and CDR2 is YNFKEQ. V was clipped by 2 bases and J by 0 bases, with 10 bases between them. The CDR3 length is 15 residues. The CDR3 region has the DNA TGTGCCAGCAGCCAAAGGACAGCCTTGAACACTGAAGCTTTCTTT. Protein sequence: CASSQRTALNTEAFF.

The chain has TRBV11-2 and TRBJ1-5; no definite D call. This CDR3 region has 11 residues. V shed 7 bases and J shed 4 bases, with 5 bases lying between them. CDR1 and CDR2 from the germline V gene are SGHAT and FQNNGV. The CDR3 sequence is CASILNQPQHF. The CDR3 DNA reads as TGTGCCAGCATCCTAAATCAGCCCCAGCATTTT.

The chain couples TRBV4-2 to TRBJ2-7, with 9 bases matching TRBD2. Per germline, CDR1 LGHNA and CDR2 YNFKEQ. Trimming cost V 2 bases and J 2 bases; bases outside gene matches: 4. The CDR3 extends over 15 amino acids. The DNA for the CDR3 is TGTGCCAGCAGCCAAACCGGCGGGGGGGCCTACGAGCAGTACTTC. It is translated as CASSQTGGGAYEQYF.

The rearrangement joins TRBV5-6 to TRBJ2-2, with TRBD1 identical over 9 bases. This CDR3 is built from 15 residues. Germline CDR1 is SGHDT and CDR2 is YYEEEE. The V gene end was trimmed by 2 bases and the J gene end by 6 bases; junction bases not matched to a gene: 5. This CDR3 is CASSFGTGWAGELFF. The CDR3 nucleotides read TGTGCCAGCAGCTTTGGGACAGGGTGGGCCGGGGAGCTGTTTTTT.

Concerning this clone: Other DNA sequences of this sample code for an identical CDR3. The J gene is TRBJ1-2, the V gene TRBV7-9, with TRBD1 identical over 9 bases. The CDR3 covers 14 residues. Germline V gene sequence: CDR1 SEHNR, CDR2 FQNEAQ (reference sequence). After removal of 5 bases from V and 4 bases from J, the junction contained 5 bases not matched to a gene. The CDR3 region is CASSGQGSAYGYTF. The DNA of the CDR3 is TGTGCCAGCAGCGGACAGGGGTCAGCCTATGGCTACACCTTC.

This clone has a handful of counts. The V call is TRBV2, the J call TRBJ1-2; no reliable D call. Germline V gene data show CDR1 as SNHLY and CDR2 as FYNNEI. The CDR3 is 11 residues long. V was clipped by 8 bases and J by 8 bases, with 12 bases between them. The CDR3 nucleotides read TGTGCCAGCCATCTCGGGGTCGGCTACACCTTC. Its translation is CASHLGVGYTF.

V usage is TRBV10-1 and J usage is TRBJ2-2; the D gene is possibly TRBD2 (6 bases). The CDR3 is 15 residues long. V lost 3 bases and J lost 3, with 11 bases in between. The germline CDR1 and CDR2 sequences are WNHNN and SYGVQD (reference sequence). The CDR3 coding sequence is TGCGCCAGCAGTGATGTCAGGGAGGACACCGGGGAGCTGTTTTTT. Translating gives CASSDVREDTGELFF.

The chain links TRBV5-4 to TRBJ2-3; no reliable D call. V lost 2 bases to trimming and J lost 1 base, with 8 bases between them. Germline CDR1 and CDR2: SGHNT and YYREEE (reference sequence). The CDR3 is 14 residues long. DNA of the CDR3: TGTGCCAGCAGCTTCAAAACGGGCACAGATACGCAGTATTTT. The encoded protein is CASSFKTGTDTQYF. The full variable domain, completed using reference TRBV5-4 and TRBJ2-3, is ETGVTQSPTHLIKTRGQQVTLRCSSQSGHNTVSWYQQALGQGPQFIFQYYREEENGRGNFPPRFSGLQFPNYSSELNVNALELDDSALYLCASSFKTGTDTQYFGPGTRLTVL.

This clone occurred a few times. V usage is TRBV9 and J usage is TRBJ1-2; a possible D gene is TRBD1 (5 bases). CDR3 length: 13 residues. V was clipped by 0 bases and J by 7 bases, with 10 bases between them. CDR1 SGDLS and CDR2 YYNGEE come from the germline V gene. CDR3 nucleotide sequence: TGTGCCAGCAGCGTAGGGGGGGTCTCTGGCTACACCTTC. Translating gives CASSVGGVSGYTF.

The chain combines TRBV28 with TRBJ1-3, with 7 bases fitting TRBD1. V was clipped by 3 bases and J by 0 bases; unmatched bases: 11. This CDR3 has 18 residues. Germline values: CDR1 MDHEN, CDR2 SYDVKM. CDR3 in DNA: TGTGCCAGCAGTTTGGGGGACAGCCTCGTAAGCTCTGGAAACACCATATATTTT. Protein sequence: CASSLGDSLVSSGNTIYF.

This clone has more than one count but fewer than ten. The chain couples TRBV6-1 to TRBJ2-3, with TRBD1 as a possible D gene (7 bases). V shed 6 bases and J shed 0 bases, with 13 bases lying between them. The germline gives CDR1 MNHNS, CDR2 SASEGT. There are 15 residues in the CDR3. CDR3 DNA: TGTGCCAGCAGCCGCGGGACAGAGAGCACAGATACGCAGTATTTT. Amino acid sequence: CASSRGTESTDTQYF.

The rearrangement joins TRBV14 to TRBJ1-6, with D unresolved. The germline gives CDR1 SGHDN, CDR2 FVKESK. Trimming took off 1 base at V and 0 bases at J, with 4 bases between the two ends. The CDR3 consists of 15 residues. The CDR3 is CASSQGSSYNSPLHF. The CDR3 region has the DNA TGTGCCAGCAGCCAAGGTAGCTCCTATAATTCACCCCTCCACTTT.

This clone is a singleton in its sample. The rearrangement joins TRBV7-6 to TRBJ2-3; 7 bases fit TRBD1. CDR3 length: 15 amino acids. V lost 5 bases, J lost 0 bases, and 5 bases stayed unmatched. From germline, CDR1 is SGHVS and CDR2 FNYEAQ. The CDR3 loop is CASSQGVLSTDTQYF. CDR3 bases: TGTGCCAGCAGCCAGGGGGTCCTAAGCACAGATACGCAGTATTTT.

The rearrangement links TRBV2 to TRBJ2-7; TRBD1 agrees at 8 bases. V gave up 6 bases and J gave up 6 bases; unmatched junction bases: 4. Germline V gene lookup returns CDR1 SNHLY and CDR2 FYNNEI. CDR3 length: 12 amino acids. The CDR3 DNA reads as TGTGCCAGCAGACAGGGGGAGTCCGAGCAGTACTTC. This sequence encodes CASRQGESEQYF.

This sequence joins TRBV15 and TRBJ1-4; 11 nucleotides align to TRBD1. Germline trimming cut 6 bases from V and 8 bases from J; bases unmatched to any gene: 8. The CDR3 spans 15 residues. Per the germline V gene, CDR1 is LNHNV and CDR2 is YYDKDF (reference sequence). Here the CDR3 reads CATSSKRDRGEKLFF. The CDR3 region has the DNA TGTGCCACCAGTTCGAAGAGGGACAGGGGGGAAAAACTGTTTTTT.

Only a few counts were recorded for this clone. The chain carries TRBV5-1 and TRBJ2-7; 8 nucleotides align to TRBD1. The trim removed 4 bases at V and 6 bases at J, leaving 9 bases unmatched. Germline CDR1 SGHRS, CDR2 YFSETQ. The CDR3 runs 14 residues. The CDR3 protein is CASSLGQGLGEQYF. The CDR3, as DNA: TGCGCCAGCAGCCTAGGACAGGGTTTGGGCGAGCAGTACTTC.

This clone has only a few counts. This chain joins TRBV18 and TRBJ2-1; 13 positions match TRBD2. Per germline, CDR1 KGHSH and CDR2 LQKENI. V lost 0 bases to trimming and J lost 4 bases; unmatched junction nucleotides: 0. The CDR3 covers 16 residues. The DNA of the CDR3 is TGTGCCAGCTCACCACCGGGACTAGCGGGATACAATGAGCAGTTCTTC. This encodes CASSPPGLAGYNEQFF.

The rearrangement joins TRBV6-1 to TRBJ2-7; D is perhaps TRBD1 (6 bases). The CDR3 sequence is 14 residues long. The germline V gene encodes CDR1 MNHNS and CDR2 SASEGT. Trimming took off 11 bases at V and 3 bases at J, with 20 bases between the two ends. The CDR3 DNA sequence: TGTGCCGGGGGAGCTGGGCAGGGGAACTACGAGCAGTACTTC. Protein: CAGGAGQGNYEQYF.

The chain links TRBV27 to TRBJ2-6; 7 positions agree with TRBD1. The CDR3 has 21 amino acids. V shed 3 bases, J shed 0 bases, and the junction held 17 bases outside the gene matches. The V gene's germline CDR1 is MNHEY and CDR2 SMNVEV (reference sequence). CDR3 bases: TGTGCCAGCAGTTTTCCTCCAGGGACAGAACAAATTCACTCTGGGGCCAACGTCCTGACTTTC. Translated: CASSFPPGTEQIHSGANVLTF.